Listed here are 21 T cell receptor beta chains from one sample, sequenced in a study of blood T cell repertoires in COVID-19. TCRdb's copy holds only in-frame clones and misses some; the assay was immunoSEQ multiplex PCR. The sample has about 330,000 clones; roughly 89% are singletons. Sequences were obtained from peripheral blood. The receptors stem from a man aged 25-40 years with COVID-19, enrolled during active disease.

The V and J genes are TRBV29-1 and TRBJ2-1; 16 bases are shared with TRBD2. This CDR3 comprises 16 residues. V gave up 7 bases and J gave up 4 bases; unmatched junction bases: 7. Germline V CDR1 and CDR2: SQVTM, ANQGSEA. This chain's CDR3 is CSGGGTSGRDYNEQFF. The CDR3, as DNA: TGCAGCGGGGGCGGGACTAGCGGGAGGGATTACAATGAGCAGTTCTTC.

Points on this clone: One end of the junction varies from germline; a read error may be responsible. This sequence joins TRBV15 and TRBJ1-2; D ambiguous. There are 14 residues in the CDR3. Germline lookup yields CDR1 LNHNV and CDR2 YYDKDF (reference sequence). The CDR3 is CATSRAQGSLRENF. CDR3 coding DNA: TGTGCCACCAGCAGAGCTCAAGGGAGTTTGAGGGAGAACTTC.

This sequence joins TRBV4-2 and TRBJ2-4; 11 positions match TRBD1. Germline V gene lookup returns CDR1 LGHNA and CDR2 YNFKEQ. This CDR3 has 14 amino acids. With 4 bases clipped from V and 7 bases from J, the junction kept 3 bases outside the gene matches. Here the CDR3 reads CASSPGQGANIQYF. The CDR3 nucleotides read TGTGCCAGCAGCCCAGGACAGGGGGCTAACATTCAGTACTTC.

The gene calls are TRBV5-1 and TRBJ2-1; 8 bases are a match to TRBD1. The V gene's germline CDR1 is SGHRS and CDR2 YFSETQ. After removal of 4 bases from V and 0 bases from J, the junction contained 3 bases not matched to a gene. CDR3 length: 15 residues. CDR3 loop: CASSKGQASYNEQFF. CDR3 nucleotide sequence: TGCGCCAGCAGCAAGGGACAGGCCTCCTACAATGAGCAGTTCTTC. Variable domain in full (rest from reference TRBV5-1 and TRBJ2-1): KAGVTQTPRYLIKTRGQQVTLSCSPISGHRSVSWYQQTPGQGLQFLFEYFSETQRNKGNFPGRFSGRQFSNSRSEMNVSTLELGDSALYLCASSKGQASYNEQFFGPGTRLTVL.

The chain uses TRBV29-1 and TRBJ2-7; D is perhaps TRBD1 (6 bases). The V end was cut by 7 bases, the J end by 3 bases, with 13 bases between. CDR3 size: 12 residues. Germline V gene data show CDR1 as SQVTM and CDR2 as ANQGSEA. The CDR3 DNA reads TGCAGCGCCAGGGGTATCGGCTACGAGCAGTACTTC. It yields the protein CSARGIGYEQYF.

This chain uses TRBV30 with TRBJ1-5, with D hard to call. The CDR3 is 13 amino acids. Germline values: CDR1 GTSNPN, CDR2 SVGIG (reference sequence). Trimming cost V 2 bases and J 6 bases, with 11 bases left between them. CDR3 sequence reads: CAWSPSAGQPQHF. In DNA form, the CDR3 reads TGTGCCTGGAGTCCATCCGCGGGTCAGCCCCAGCATTTT. The whole variable domain, remainder taken from reference TRBV30 and TRBJ1-5, is SQTIHQWPATLVQPVGSPLSLECTVEGTSNPNLYWYRQAAGRGLQLLFYSVGIGQISSEVPQNLSASRPQDRQFILSSKKLLLSDSGFYLCAWSPSAGQPQHFGDGTRLSIL.

The chain employs TRBV6-2 or TRBV6-3 and TRBJ2-5; 8 bases align to TRBD2. This CDR3 comprises 15 residues. J was trimmed by 3 bases and V by 4 bases; bases with no gene match: 7. Germline CDR1 and CDR2: MNHEY and SVGEGT. CDR3 sequence reads: CASSWLLAVKETQYF. Here the CDR3 DNA reads TGTGCCAGCAGTTGGTTACTAGCGGTTAAAGAGACCCAGTACTTC.

This chain uses TRBV5-4 with TRBJ1-3; TRBD1 matches 7 bases. This CDR3 comprises 16 residues. V shed 1 base and J 4 bases; nucleotides not matched to a gene: 8. Germline assignment: CDR1 SGHNT and CDR2 YYREEE (reference sequence). CDR3 in amino acids: CASSLRGAGGGNTIYF. DNA for the CDR3: TGTGCCAGCAGCTTGAGGGGGGCAGGGGGAGGAAACACCATATATTTT.

The chain couples TRBV11-2 to TRBJ1-2; no clear D gene. The V and J ends lost 2 bases and 6 bases respectively, with 10 bases between them. CDR3 length: 13 residues. CDR1 and CDR2 (germline): SGHAT, FQNNGV. The CDR3 loop reads CASSLILRNGYTF. The CDR3 DNA reads TGTGCCAGCAGCTTAATCCTGCGGAATGGCTACACCTTC.

The CDR3: CASSPPDRGGRYGYTF. CDR3 bases: TGTGCCAGTAGTCCCCCGGACAGGGGAGGAAGGTATGGCTACACCTTC. The J gene is TRBJ1-2, the V gene TRBV19, with 9 bases that match TRBD1. CDR3 size: 16 residues. J was trimmed by 5 bases and V by 5 bases; bases with no gene match: 12. From germline, CDR1 is LNHDA and CDR2 SQIVND (reference sequence). Based on the CDR3 plus reference TRBV19 and TRBJ1-2, the full variable domain is DGGITQSPKYLFRKEGQNVTLSCEQNLNHDAMYWYRQDPGQGLRLIYYSQIVNDFQKGDIAEGYSVSREKKESFPLTVTSAQKNPTAFYLCASSPPDRGGRYGYTFGSGTRLTVV.

This chain links TRBV2 with TRBJ1-5; TRBD1 matches 9 bases. Germline CDR1 reads SNHLY; CDR2 reads FYNNEI. J was trimmed by 6 bases and V by 6 bases; bases with no gene match: 3. The CDR3 runs to 13 residues. The CDR3 loop reads CASSGTGLQPQHF. CDR3 coding DNA: TGTGCCAGCAGCGGGACAGGGCTTCAGCCCCAGCATTTT.

The chain links TRBV6-2 or TRBV6-3 to TRBJ1-2; D is possibly TRBD1 (6 bases). Trimming removed 4 bases from V and 5 bases from J, with 8 bases in between. Per germline, CDR1 MNHEY and CDR2 SVGEGT. This CDR3 is 12 amino acids long. The CDR3 protein is CASSLQGYGYTF. The CDR3 nucleotides are TGTGCCAGCAGTTTACAGGGTTATGGCTACACCTTC.

This clone appeared a few times. This sequence joins TRBV20-1 and TRBJ2-1; perhaps TRBD2 as D (6 bases). The V and J ends lost 4 bases and 0 bases respectively, with 10 bases between them. Per germline, CDR1 DFQATT and CDR2 SNEGSKA (reference sequence). The CDR3 consists of 14 residues. The CDR3 region has the DNA TGCAGTGCTATTGACGGGAGCTCCTACAATGAGCAGTTCTTC. Translating it yields CSAIDGSSYNEQFF.

The chain couples TRBV12-3 or TRBV12-4 to TRBJ2-5, with TRBD2 identical over 7 bases. Germline trimming cut 5 bases from V and 5 bases from J; bases unmatched to any gene: 5. The length of the CDR3 is 13 residues. In DNA, the CDR3 is TGTGCCAGCAGTCCCGCGGGGGTCGAGACCCAGTACTTC. Protein product: CASSPAGVETQYF.

The chain uses TRBV6-2 or TRBV6-3 and TRBJ2-7; 10 bases line up with TRBD1. V was pared by 5 bases and J by 4 bases, with 14 bases of the junction left unmatched. The CDR3 sequence is 17 residues long. Per the germline V gene, CDR1 is MNHEY and CDR2 is SVGEGT. CDR3 coding DNA: TGTGCCAGCAGTCCCCACATACCGGGACAGGGGTTGTACGAGCAGTACTTC. Residues: CASSPHIPGQGLYEQYF.

This clone was observed a handful of times. The J gene is TRBJ1-3, the V gene TRBV7-9, with 7 bases fitting TRBD1. V was pared by 6 bases and J by 4 bases, with 15 bases of the junction left unmatched. The CDR3 totals 17 residues. Germline V gene data show CDR1 as SEHNR and CDR2 as FQNEAQ (reference sequence). The DNA of the CDR3 is TGTGCCAGCAGTCCCCTTCCGACAGGGATGAAAGGAAACACCATATATTTT. Amino acids: CASSPLPTGMKGNTIYF.

The chain employs TRBV5-4 and TRBJ2-1; TRBD1 aligns across 9 bases. The length of the CDR3 is 15 residues. V shed 4 bases, J shed 2 bases, and the junction held 4 bases outside the gene matches. From germline, CDR1 is SGHNT and CDR2 YYREEE (reference sequence). CDR3 nucleotides: TGTGCCAGCAGCGGCGGGACAGGGCCCTACAATGAGCAGTTCTTC. This sequence encodes CASSGGTGPYNEQFF.

The chain recombines TRBV6-6 with TRBJ1-2; TRBD1 might be the D (5 bases). CDR3 length: 15 residues. CDR1 and CDR2 (germline): MNHNY, SVGAGI (reference sequence). V gave up 0 bases and J gave up 8 bases, with 16 bases separating them. In nucleotides, the CDR3 is TGTGCCAGCAGTTACTCGGTTGGACATCCCTTGGGCTACACCTTC. Translation: CASSYSVGHPLGYTF.

This clone was seen only once. J is TRBJ1-1 and V is TRBV6-2 or TRBV6-3, with a tentative D call TRBD1 (5 bases). This CDR3 is built from 14 residues. Germline CDR1 and CDR2: MNHEY and SVGEGT. V lost 2 bases to trimming and J lost 7 bases, with 14 bases between them. CDR3: CASSYPAGLREAFF. The CDR3 nucleotides read TGTGCCAGCAGTTACCCGGCAGGGCTACGTGAAGCTTTCTTT.

The chain combines TRBV2 with TRBJ2-1, with 10 nucleotides matching TRBD1. CDR3 length equals 16 residues. Unmatched junction bases numbered 7, after V lost 6 bases and J lost 2 bases. Germline V lookup: CDR1 SNHLY, CDR2 FYNNEI. CDR3 in amino acids: CASRGSGTGAYNEQFF. CDR3 sequence (DNA): TGTGCCAGCAGGGGATCCGGGACAGGGGCCTACAATGAGCAGTTCTTC.

The J gene is TRBJ1-1, the V gene TRBV6-5, with D perhaps TRBD1 (5 bases). Germline CDR1 MNHEY, CDR2 SVGAGI. The CDR3 has 14 amino acids. V was trimmed by 5 bases and J by 3 bases, leaving 13 bases between them. The CDR3 sequence: CASSRTRVDTEAFF. The CDR3 bases are TGTGCCAGCAGTAGGACACGGGTAGACACTGAAGCTTTCTTT.